This TCR beta chain was profiled in a study of blood T cells in healthy people across ages. Primers used in a second PCR of roughly 7 to 12 cycles were a sample-barcoded 5' primer and a J-beta primer mix. TCRdb reprocessed the 5' RACE reads via MiXCR and lists one record per CDR3 protein. The data show 550,000 to 750,000 distinct CDR3 sequences, roughly 20% seen once. V dropped 2 bases and J dropped 8; count of bases not matched to a gene: 6. The CDR3 has 15 residues. CDR1 and CDR2 (germline): KGHSH, LQKENI. The source is a man between 65 and 79 years old in good health. Sequenced input: blood. The genes are TRBV18 and TRBJ2-1; 10 nucleotides line up with TRBD2. In DNA, the CDR3 is TGTGCCAGCTCACCAAATCTAGCGGGAGACTATGAGCAGTTCTTC. Its translation is CASSPNLAGDYEQFF. Drawing the rest from reference TRBV18 and TRBJ2-1, the complete variable domain is NAGVMQNPRHLVRRRGQEARLRCSPMKGHSHVYWYRQLPEEGLKFMVYLQKENIIDESGMPKERFSAEFPKEGPSILRIQQVVRGDSAAYFCASSPNLAGDYEQFFGPGTRLTVL.